This T cell receptor beta chain appears in the sequencing data of a study of radiotherapy plus CTLA-4 blockade in lung cancer. Looking at the study overall: Disease control was present in 30% to 40% of patients, and objective responses in around 18%. Study results and caveats: Peripheral blood showed expansion of tumor-derived TCR clones after radiotherapy and ipilimumab. Reported findings show early blood T cell clone dynamics, with interferon-beta, best predicted response.

Comments on this clone: Its antigen is undetermined.

The repertoire was sequenced with immunoSEQ multiplex PCR; TCRdb's copy has only in-frame clones and lacks some. The sample holds 40,000 or so clones, over 55% seen once. CTLA-4 blockade using ipilimumab, together with focal radiation, was received by patients with chemo-refractory metastatic non-small-cell lung cancer. CDR1 is SEHNR, CDR2 FQNEAQ, per germline (reference sequence). The junction had 5 bases not matched to a gene; V was cut back by 4 bases and J by 6 bases. This CDR3 region has 14 residues. The chain is built from TRBV7-9 and TRBJ2-7, with TRBD2 matching 11 bases. This receptor was taken from a human donor with non-small cell lung cancer who had a partial response to radiotherapy plus ipilimumab. Here the sequenced sample was peripheral blood, taken from a patient treated with radiotherapy plus ipilimumab. In DNA form, the CDR3 reads TGTGCCAGCAGCTCCCTAGCGGGAGGTCTCGAGCAGTACTTC. The encoded protein is CASSSLAGGLEQYF.